This passage covers 14 T cell receptor beta chains from one sample sequenced in a study of blood T cell repertoires in COVID-19 (dated by TCRdb to 2018 to 2021). Library construction relied on the immunoSEQ multiplex PCR assay. What TCRdb holds here is the immuneACCESS table cut down to in-frame rearrangements. Part of the clones is not present; checked against another copy, under half of the missing clones reflect an unresolved V gene, and the others are unexplained. A total of roughly 250,000 clones appear in this sample, about 90% of them only once. The ten biggest clones cover around 3.2% of the sample. Specimen: PBMCs or T cells enriched from blood (not recorded which). These receptors were obtained from a woman between 40 and 50 years old who had been exposed to COVID-19.

The chain employs TRBV4-3 and TRBJ2-3, with 7 nucleotides matching TRBD1. This CDR3 has 16 residues. Germline V gives CDR1 LGHNA, CDR2 YSLEER. The V segment lost 3 bases and the J segment 2 bases; nucleotides outside the gene matches: 8. The CDR3 spells CASSQTVGTATDTQYF. As DNA, the CDR3 is TGCGCCAGCAGCCAGACGGTCGGGACAGCCACAGATACGCAGTATTTT.

V is TRBV7-2 and J is TRBJ2-1; 11 positions agree with TRBD2. The CDR3 runs to 18 residues. With 4 bases clipped from V and 4 bases from J, the junction kept 12 bases outside the gene matches. CDR1 SGHTA and CDR2 FQGNSA come from the germline V gene. The CDR3 here is CASSWSSGTSGRYNEQFF. The CDR3 DNA reads as TGTGCCAGCAGCTGGAGCTCAGGGACTAGCGGACGATACAATGAGCAGTTCTTC.

The chain carries TRBV6-5 and TRBJ2-7; the D gene is possibly TRBD1 (5 bases). With 7 bases removed from V and 0 bases from J, the gap between germline ends came to 13 bases. Germline CDR1 and CDR2: MNHEY and SVGAGI. This CDR3 has 14 residues. CDR3 sequence: CASTQDTSSYEQYF. CDR3 DNA: TGTGCCAGCACCCAGGACACCAGCTCCTACGAGCAGTACTTC.

The V gene is TRBV18, the J gene TRBJ1-2, with 7 bases identical to TRBD1. Germline CDR1 reads KGHSH; CDR2 reads LQKENI. This CDR3 spans 14 amino acids. V lost 3 bases to trimming and J lost 7 bases; unmatched junction nucleotides: 8. In DNA form, the CDR3 reads TGTGCCAGCTCACCTACGACAGGGTCGGTTGGCTACACCTTC. It is translated as CASSPTTGSVGYTF.

This clone was observed once. The gene calls are TRBV18 and TRBJ1-1; possible D gene TRBD1, 5 bases. V lost 6 bases and J lost 4, with 15 bases in between. This CDR3 region has 14 residues. The germline V gene encodes CDR1 KGHSH and CDR2 LQKENI. CDR3 region: CASSLGGEATEAFF. The CDR3 coding sequence is TGTGCCAGCTCCCTAGGAGGGGAGGCCACTGAAGCTTTCTTT.

The rearrangement uses TRBV7-3 and TRBJ1-4; tentatively, D is TRBD1 (5 bases). V was cut by 7 bases and J by 5 bases, with 17 bases left in between. The CDR3 extends over 15 amino acids. CDR1 and CDR2 from the germline V gene are SGHTA and FQGTGA. In DNA, the CDR3 is TGTGCCAGCAATCCGCCAGGGAGGCAGAATGAAAAACTGTTTTTT. It translates to CASNPPGRQNEKLFF.

V is TRBV5-4 and J is TRBJ1-6, with TRBD1 as a possible D gene (6 bases). V was clipped by 7 bases and J by 7 bases, with 12 bases between them. This CDR3 has 13 residues. The V gene's germline CDR1 is SGHNT and CDR2 YYREEE (reference sequence). The CDR3 here is CASGTTGNSPLHF. CDR3 sequence (DNA): TGTGCCAGCGGGACCACAGGGAATTCACCCCTCCACTTT.

This sequence joins TRBV5-6 and TRBJ2-2, with 8 bases matching TRBD1. The J segment lost 3 bases and the V segment lost 3 bases, leaving 4 bases of the junction unmatched. The CDR3 consists of 15 residues. In germline, CDR1 is SGHDT, CDR2 YYEEEE. CDR3 DNA: TGTGCCAGCAGCTCGACAGGGGCGGACACCGGGGAGCTGTTTTTT. Translating it yields CASSSTGADTGELFF. Supplemented by reference TRBV5-6 and TRBJ2-2, the full variable domain reads DAGVTQSPTHLIKTRGQQVTLRCSPKSGHDTVSWYQQALGQGPQFIFQYYEEEERQRGNFPDRFSGHQFPNYSSELNVNALLLGDSALYLCASSSTGADTGELFFGEGSRLTVL.

The chain carries TRBV18 and TRBJ1-2; TRBD1 matches at 8 bases. Germline V gene lookup returns CDR1 KGHSH and CDR2 LQKENI. V dropped 4 bases and J dropped 6; count of bases not matched to a gene: 7. The CDR3 has 14 residues. The CDR3 DNA reads TGTGCCAGCTCACGTGCAGGGGGCGCGGATGGCTACACCTTC. This gives the protein CASSRAGGADGYTF.

The CDR3 loop reads CASSLAGGSAWTQYF. CDR3 nucleotide sequence: TGTGCCAGCAGCCTAGCGGGGGGGTCCGCGTGGACCCAGTACTTC. The chain couples TRBV11-2 to TRBJ2-5; TRBD2 matches 12 bases. This CDR3 comprises 15 residues. The V and J ends lost 5 bases and 7 bases, in that order; junction bases with no gene match: 8. Germline V gene sequence: CDR1 SGHAT, CDR2 FQNNGV.

This clone was observed once. The V and J genes are TRBV6-5 and TRBJ1-5, with D perhaps TRBD1 (5 bases). The CDR3 extends over 15 amino acids. CDR1 is MNHEY and CDR2 is SVGAGI in the germline V gene. Trimming stripped 8 bases from V and 3 bases from J, with 17 bases between. This chain's CDR3 is CASSPGTFSNQPQHF. CDR3 nucleotides: TGTGCCAGCTCGCCGGGGACTTTTTCCAATCAGCCCCAGCATTTT.

The chain is built from TRBV14 and TRBJ2-7; no firm D call. This CDR3 region has 13 residues. V dropped 0 bases and J dropped 6 bases, with 9 bases sitting between them. Germline loops: CDR1 SGHDN, CDR2 FVKESK. The CDR3 sequence is CASSQDLVGEQYV. The CDR3 DNA reads as TGTGCCAGCAGCCAAGATCTAGTAGGCGAGCAGTACGTC.

The chain employs TRBV24-1 and TRBJ2-3, with D perhaps matching TRBD2 (5 bases). V was shortened by 4 bases and J by 2 bases, with 27 bases between the two germline ends. The CDR3 is made up of 20 amino acids. CDR1 KGHDR and CDR2 SFDVKD come from the germline V gene. The CDR3 nucleotides are TGTGCCACCAGTGACTCTTTGTCGACGAACACCGGGATCTACACAGATACGCAGTATTTT. Translated, it gives CATSDSLSTNTGIYTDTQYF.

This chain connects TRBV6-5 to TRBJ2-3; 11 bases line up with TRBD2. CDR1 is MNHEY, CDR2 SVGAGI, per germline. V was clipped by 6 bases and J by 3 bases; unmatched bases: 5. The CDR3 is 15 amino acids. CDR3 residues: CASSPRTSGTDTQYF. The CDR3 region has the DNA TGTGCCAGCAGCCCCCGGACTAGCGGGACAGATACGCAGTATTTT.